This TCR beta chain was observed in a study of T cells in Graves' hyperthyroidism and ophthalmopathy. Amplified regions were TCR beta CDR3 sequences from RNA transcripts. During a first-round RT-PCR of the TCR CDR3, the HTBI primer set was used. In TCRdb, the multiplex PCR reads were re-called with MiXCR into one record per CDR3 protein. The sample contains hundreds of thousands of distinct CDR3 sequences, around 15% of which appear only once. Points from the study as a whole: Blood also held most thyroid clonotypes expanded beyond 0.001. Model-based prediction identified ophthalmopathy a median about 6 months prior to its onset.

About this clonotype itself: Its antigen is unidentified.

Ophthalmopathy patients had Clinical Activity Score at least 3, NOSPECS grade at least 4, duration under 3 months. Germline values: CDR1 SGHRS, CDR2 YFSETQ. This CDR3 region has 15 residues. Trimming removed 3 bases from V and 6 bases from J; junction bases left unmatched: 5. The sequence was obtained from a woman aged 40 to 49 with Graves' ophthalmopathy. Sequences were obtained from blood. The chain employs TRBV5-1 and TRBJ2-7; 14 nucleotides match TRBD2. The CDR3 here is CASSSGTSGSSEQYF. The CDR3 DNA sequence: TGCGCCAGCAGCTCCGGGACTAGCGGGAGCTCCGAGCAGTACTTC.